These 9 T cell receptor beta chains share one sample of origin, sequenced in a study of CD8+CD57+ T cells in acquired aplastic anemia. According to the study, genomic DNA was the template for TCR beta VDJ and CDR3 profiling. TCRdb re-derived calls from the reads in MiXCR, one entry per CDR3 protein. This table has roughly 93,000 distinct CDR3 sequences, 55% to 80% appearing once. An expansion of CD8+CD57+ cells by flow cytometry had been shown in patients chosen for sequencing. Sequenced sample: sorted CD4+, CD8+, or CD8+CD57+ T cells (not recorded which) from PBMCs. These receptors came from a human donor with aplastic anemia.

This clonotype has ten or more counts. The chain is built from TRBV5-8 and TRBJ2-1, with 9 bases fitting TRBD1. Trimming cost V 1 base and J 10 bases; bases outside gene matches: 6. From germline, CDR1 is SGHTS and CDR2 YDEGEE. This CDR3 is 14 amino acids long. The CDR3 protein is CASSLFGTGPEQFF. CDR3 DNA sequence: TGTGCCAGCAGCTTGTTCGGGACAGGGCCCGAGCAGTTCTTC.

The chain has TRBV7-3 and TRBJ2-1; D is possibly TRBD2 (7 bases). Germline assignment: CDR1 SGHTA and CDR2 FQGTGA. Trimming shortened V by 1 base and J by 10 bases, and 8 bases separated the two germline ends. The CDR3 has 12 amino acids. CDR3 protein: CASSLSGGEQFF. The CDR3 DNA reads TGTGCCAGCAGCTTAAGCGGGGGCGAGCAGTTCTTC.

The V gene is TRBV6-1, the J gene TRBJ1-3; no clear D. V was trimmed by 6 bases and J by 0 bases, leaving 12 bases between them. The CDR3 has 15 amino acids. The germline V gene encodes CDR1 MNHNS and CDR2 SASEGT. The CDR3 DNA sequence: TGTGCCAGCAGCTTCGACGGGAACTCTGGAAACACCATATATTTT. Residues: CASSFDGNSGNTIYF.

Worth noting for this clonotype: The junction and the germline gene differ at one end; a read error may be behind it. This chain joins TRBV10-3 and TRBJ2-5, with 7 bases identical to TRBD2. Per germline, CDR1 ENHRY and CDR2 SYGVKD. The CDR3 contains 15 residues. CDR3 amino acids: CASSESGAIQETQYF. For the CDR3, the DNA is TGTGCCAGCAGTGAAAGCGGGGCCATCCAAGAGACCCAGTACTTC.

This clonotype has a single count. CDR3: CAIRIGLAYYNEQFF. CDR3 in DNA: TGTGCCATCCGAATAGGACTAGCGTACTACAATGAGCAGTTCTTC. The gene calls are TRBV10-3 and TRBJ2-1, with 9 positions matching TRBD2. Losses at the gene ends were 8 bases for V and 3 bases for J; bases not matched to a gene: 8. The CDR3 covers 15 residues. CDR1 is ENHRY and CDR2 is SYGVKD in the germline V gene.

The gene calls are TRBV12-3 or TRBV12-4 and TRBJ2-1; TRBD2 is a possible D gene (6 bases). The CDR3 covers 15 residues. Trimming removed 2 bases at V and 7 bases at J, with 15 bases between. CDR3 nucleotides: TGTGCCAGCAGTTTACGGACTAATCTGGGGAATGAGCAGTTCTTC. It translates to CASSLRTNLGNEQFF.

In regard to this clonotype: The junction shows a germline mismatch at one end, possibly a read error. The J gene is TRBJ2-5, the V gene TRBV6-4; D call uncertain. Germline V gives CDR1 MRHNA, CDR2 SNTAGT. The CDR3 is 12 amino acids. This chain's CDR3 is CASSPQEETQYF. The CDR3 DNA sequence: TGCGCCAGTTCGCCCCAGGAAGAGACCCAGTACTTC.

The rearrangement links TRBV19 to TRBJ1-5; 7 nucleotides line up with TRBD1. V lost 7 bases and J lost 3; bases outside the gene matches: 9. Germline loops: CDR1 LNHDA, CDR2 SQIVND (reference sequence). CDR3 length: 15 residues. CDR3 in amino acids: CASIGTAPFNQPQHF. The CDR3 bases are TGTGCCAGTATAGGGACAGCGCCGTTCAATCAGCCCCAGCATTTT.

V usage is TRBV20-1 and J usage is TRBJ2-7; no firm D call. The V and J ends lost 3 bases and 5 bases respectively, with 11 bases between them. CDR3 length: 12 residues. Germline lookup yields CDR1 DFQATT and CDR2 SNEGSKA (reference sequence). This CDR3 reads CSASLDGNEQYF. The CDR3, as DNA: TGCAGTGCTAGTCTCGACGGTAACGAGCAGTACTTC.